This note documents a single T cell receptor (beta chain) sequence. No antigen is known for it. The record originates from a study of T cell responses to AZD1222 COVID-19 vaccine. Findings of the study overall: Only six AZD1222 recipients tested seropositive at baseline.

The germline V and J ends were trimmed by 7 bases and 0 bases, with 14 bases remaining between them. This CDR3 has 15 amino acids. CDR1 is WNHNN and CDR2 is SYGVQD in the germline V gene (reference sequence). Sequencing was performed with immunoSEQ multiplex PCR; in TCRdb, only in-frame clones are kept and a portion is missing. This table has 150,000 to 200,000 clones, approximately 90% appearing once. The sequences come from peripheral blood, collected 28 days after the second AZD1222 dose. The chain uses TRBV10-1 and TRBJ2-3; tentative D call: TRBD1 (6 bases). The sequence came from an adult who received the AZD1222 COVID-19 vaccine. Written as DNA, the CDR3 is TGCGCCAGCACAAAGGGGGAGACTAGCACAGATACGCAGTATTTT. Its translation: CASTKGETSTDTQYF.